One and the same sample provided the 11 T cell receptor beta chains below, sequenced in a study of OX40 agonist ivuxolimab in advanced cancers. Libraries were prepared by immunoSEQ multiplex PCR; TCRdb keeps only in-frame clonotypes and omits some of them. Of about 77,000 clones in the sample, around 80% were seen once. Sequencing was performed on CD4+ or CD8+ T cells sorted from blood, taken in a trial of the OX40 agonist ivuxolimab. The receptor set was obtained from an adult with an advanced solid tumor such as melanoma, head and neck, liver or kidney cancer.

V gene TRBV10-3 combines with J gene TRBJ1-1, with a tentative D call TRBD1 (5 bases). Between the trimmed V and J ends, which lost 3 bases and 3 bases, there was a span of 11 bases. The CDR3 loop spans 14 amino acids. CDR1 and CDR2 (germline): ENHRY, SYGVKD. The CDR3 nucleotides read TGTGCCATCAGTGAACGGGGGAGGGACACTGAAGCTTTCTTT. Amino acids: CAISERGRDTEAFF.

CDR3 nucleotides: TGTGCCAGCAGTTACTCGACAGGGTTCACTGAAGCTTTCTTT. As protein: CASSYSTGFTEAFF. The chain links TRBV6-6 to TRBJ1-1; TRBD1 matches at 7 bases. J lost 4 bases, V lost 0 bases, and 2 bases had no gene match. Germline CDR1 is MNHNY and CDR2 is SVGAGI (reference sequence). The length of the CDR3 is 14 residues.

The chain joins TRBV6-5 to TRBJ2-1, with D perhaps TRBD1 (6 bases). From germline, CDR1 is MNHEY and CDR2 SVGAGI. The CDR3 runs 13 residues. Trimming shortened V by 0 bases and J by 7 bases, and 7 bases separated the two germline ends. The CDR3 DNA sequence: TGTGCCAGCAGTTACTCGAGGGGGAATGAGCAGTTCTTC. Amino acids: CASSYSRGNEQFF.

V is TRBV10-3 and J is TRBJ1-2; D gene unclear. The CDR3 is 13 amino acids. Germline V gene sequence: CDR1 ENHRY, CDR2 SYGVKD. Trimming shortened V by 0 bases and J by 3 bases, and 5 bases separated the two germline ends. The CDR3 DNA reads TGTGCCATCAGTGAGTCGGGCGACTATGGCTACACCTTC. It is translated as CAISESGDYGYTF.

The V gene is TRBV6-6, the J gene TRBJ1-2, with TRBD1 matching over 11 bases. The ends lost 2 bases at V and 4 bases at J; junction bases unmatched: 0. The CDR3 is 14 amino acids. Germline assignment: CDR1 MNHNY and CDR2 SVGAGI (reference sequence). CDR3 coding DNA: TGTGCCAGCAGTTACGGGACAGGGGGCTATGGCTACACCTTC. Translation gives CASSYGTGGYGYTF.

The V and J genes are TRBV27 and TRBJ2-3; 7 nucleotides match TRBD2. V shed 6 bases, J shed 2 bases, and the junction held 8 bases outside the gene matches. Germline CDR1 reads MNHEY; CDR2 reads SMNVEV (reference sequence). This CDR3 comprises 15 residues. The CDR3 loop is CASSLDLAATDTQYF. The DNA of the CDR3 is TGTGCCAGCAGCCTAGATCTAGCGGCCACAGATACGCAGTATTTT.

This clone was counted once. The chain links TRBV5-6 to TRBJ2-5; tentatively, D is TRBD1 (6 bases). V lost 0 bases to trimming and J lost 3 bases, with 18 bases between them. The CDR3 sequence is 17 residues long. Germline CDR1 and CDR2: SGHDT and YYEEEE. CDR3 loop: CASSLGGGPPTKETQYF. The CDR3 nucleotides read TGTGCCAGCAGCTTGGGAGGGGGTCCTCCAACAAAAGAGACCCAGTACTTC.

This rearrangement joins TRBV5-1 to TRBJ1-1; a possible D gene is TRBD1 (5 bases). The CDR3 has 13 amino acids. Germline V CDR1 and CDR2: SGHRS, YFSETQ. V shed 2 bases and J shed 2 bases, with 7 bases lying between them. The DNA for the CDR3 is TGCGCCAGCAGCTTAGGACATAACACTGAAGCTTTCTTT. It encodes CASSLGHNTEAFF. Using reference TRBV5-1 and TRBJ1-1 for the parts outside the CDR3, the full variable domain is KAGVTQTPRYLIKTRGQQVTLSCSPISGHRSVSWYQQTPGQGLQFLFEYFSETQRNKGNFPGRFSGRQFSNSRSEMNVSTLELGDSALYLCASSLGHNTEAFFGQGTRLTVV.

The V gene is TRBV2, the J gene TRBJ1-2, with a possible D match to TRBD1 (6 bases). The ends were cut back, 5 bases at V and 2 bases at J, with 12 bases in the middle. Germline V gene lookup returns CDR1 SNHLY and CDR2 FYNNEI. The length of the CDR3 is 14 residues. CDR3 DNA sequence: TGTGCCAGCAGTTTCCAGGGGCCGAACTATGGCTACACCTTC. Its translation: CASSFQGPNYGYTF.

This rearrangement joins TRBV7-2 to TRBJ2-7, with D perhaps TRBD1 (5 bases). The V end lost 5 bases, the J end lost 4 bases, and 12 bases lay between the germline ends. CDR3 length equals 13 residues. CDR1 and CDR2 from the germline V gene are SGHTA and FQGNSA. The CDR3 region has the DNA TGTGCCAGCAGCAGGGGATTTGAGTACGAGCAGTACTTC. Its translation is CASSRGFEYEQYF.

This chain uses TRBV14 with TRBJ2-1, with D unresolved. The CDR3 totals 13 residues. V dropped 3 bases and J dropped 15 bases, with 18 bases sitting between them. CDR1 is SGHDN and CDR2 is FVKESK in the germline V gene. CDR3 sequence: CASSQLPETEWFF. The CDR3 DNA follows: TGTGCCAGCAGCCAGCTCCCGGAGACTGAGTGGTTCTTC.